This TCR beta chain was profiled in a study of blood T cell repertoires in COVID-19 (dated by TCRdb to 2018 to 2020). Context from the whole study: Samples covering the acute and convalescent phases of COVID-19 were provided by collaborators in the United States, Italy and Spain. The prospective study material was composed of cDNA or gDNA derived from T cells, B-cell-depleted T cells, or PBMCs. The dataset comprised deeply sampled blood TCRbeta repertoires from subjects exposed to, actively infected with, or recovered from COVID-19. The repertoires were made available in a free public database intended to serve as a resource for research on the immune response to SARS-CoV-2. Samples came from the ongoing ImmuneRACE study (first 160 participants) plus 1,254 subjects from 6 global collaborators. The sample metadata nearly always contained a de-identified subject ID, COVID-19 status, age in years and sex. Where available, HLA class I and class II types were obtained from metadata supplied by the sample provider rather than from assay-based typing. The study at large found these results: How much clinical and demographic metadata was included differed by source and by participant, and the metadata was provided uncurated.

The V end loses 0 bases and the J end loses 4 bases, and a stretch of 14 bases separates them. Counted from cysteine to phenylalanine, this CDR3 has 16 amino acids. The only DNA kept is the CDR3, 48 bases in frame from the first base. CDR1 and CDR2, looked up from the germline V gene (reference sequence), are SGHNT and YYREEE. At one collaborating source in Seattle, patients were enrolled during active infection and were followed longitudinally through the course of disease. Each collaborating institution followed its own protocols to collect whole blood in K2EDTA tubes. For TCRbeta analysis, collaborator samples were shipped as frozen whole blood, as isolated PBMCs, or as DNA extracted from either sample type. As to this clone: Its antigen remains undetermined. The input lacks base qualities; no much larger clone sits a single base away.

The immunoSEQ Assay, a bias-controlled multiplex PCR, was used to amplify TCRbeta CDR3 regions from genomic DNA. For the original study's pipeline: Nucleated cell counts per sample were estimated from amplification of reference gene primers within the assay. To quantify the absolute abundance of each unique TCRbeta CDR3 rearrangement, sequence reads were collapsed and filtered. Productive Simpson clonality was computed per sample as the square root of Simpson's diversity index over productive rearrangements. Held by TCRdb, this immuneACCESS table contains in-frame sequences only and omits some clones. Under half of the omission traces to an unresolved V gene where checked; the cause of the rest is unknown. V, J and clone size are those of that table, while D and trimming were read from the DNA. For this sample the table gives under 400,000 clones, of which roughly 90% were detected only once. The ten largest clones take up roughly 2.8% of the sample.

The sequenced sample was peripheral blood. The sequence was obtained from a woman aged 25 to 39 with COVID-19, enrolled during active disease. The chain was built from TRBV5-4 and TRBJ2-1, with TRBD2 tentatively as D gene (6 bases match). The nucleotide sequence is TGTGCCAGCAGCTTGGGGGGGTCTAGCGCATACAATGAGCAGTTCTTC. This yields the protein CASSLGGSSAYNEQFF.